The clone carrying this T cell receptor (beta chain) was counted only a few times. The antigen is unknown. Both 60 Vbeta primers and 13 Jbeta primers went into the PCR. Data came from immunoSEQ multiplex PCR; TCRdb stores just in-frame clones and leaves some out. Here the sample spans 180,000 or so clones, 76% being singletons. This entry belongs to a study of cytomegalovirus exposure and HLA in healthy donors. Overall study: There were approximately 400 genotyped donors. Of these, 75% to 90% fell in the genetic ancestry cluster associated with self-reported Caucasian donors.

Findings and caveats of the study: HLA restriction was apparent for most CMV-associated TCR beta chains in a later analysis. In a later analysis, V- and J-gene trimming of beta chains associated with a DCLRE1C missense variant, replicated independently. According to the study, about 180 TCR beta chains were cytomegalovirus-associated.

This receptor was taken from a female donor in good health and CMV-seronegative. Sequencing input: PBMCs.

The CDR3: CASSNRQGNTEAFF. For the CDR3, the DNA is TGTGCCAGCAGTAACCGACAGGGGAACACTGAAGCTTTCTTT. V and J are TRBV6-5 and TRBJ1-1; 7 nucleotides match TRBD1. Germline CDR1 is MNHEY and CDR2 is SVGAGI. V was pared by 5 bases and J by 1 base, with 4 bases of the junction left unmatched. The CDR3 spans 14 residues.